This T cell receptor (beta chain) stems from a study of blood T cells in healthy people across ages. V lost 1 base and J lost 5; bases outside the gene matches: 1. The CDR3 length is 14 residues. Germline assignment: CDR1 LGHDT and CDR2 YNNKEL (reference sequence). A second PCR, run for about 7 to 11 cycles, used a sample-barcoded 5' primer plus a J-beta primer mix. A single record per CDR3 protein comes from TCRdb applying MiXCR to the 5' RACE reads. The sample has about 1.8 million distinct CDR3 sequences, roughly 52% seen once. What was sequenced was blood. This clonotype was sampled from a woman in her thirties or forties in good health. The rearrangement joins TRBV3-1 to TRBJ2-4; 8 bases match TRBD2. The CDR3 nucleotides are TGTGCCAGCAGCCAAGGGCGGGGGGAAAACATTCAGTACTTC. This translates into CASSQGRGENIQYF.